These 30 T cell receptor beta chains were all obtained from the same sample, sequenced in a study of blood T cell repertoires in COVID-19. Here immunoSEQ multiplex PCR was the method, and the copy in TCRdb shows in-frame clones only, minus some. The sample has approximately 65,000 clones; just over 90% are singletons. Sequencing was performed on peripheral blood. These receptors originate from a woman in her late teens or twenties with acute or convalescent COVID-19.

V usage is TRBV5-1 and J usage is TRBJ1-1, with D possibly being TRBD1 (6 bases). V was pared by 3 bases and J by 10 bases, with 13 bases between. Germline CDR1 and CDR2: SGHRS and YFSETQ. The CDR3 length is 12 residues. In DNA form, the CDR3 reads TGCGCCAGCAGCTCGACACAGGGTGGAGCTTTCTTT. Residues: CASSSTQGGAFF. Full variable domain (missing parts from reference TRBV5-1 and TRBJ1-1): KAGVTQTPRYLIKTRGQQVTLSCSPISGHRSVSWYQQTPGQGLQFLFEYFSETQRNKGNFPGRFSGRQFSNSRSEMNVSTLELGDSALYLCASSSTQGGAFFGQGTRLTVV.

The chain links TRBV19 to TRBJ2-6, with TRBD1 matching 7 bases. The CDR3 extends over 16 amino acids. Germline-derived CDR1 and CDR2 are LNHDA and SQIVND (reference sequence). V dropped 4 bases and J dropped 0; count of bases not matched to a gene: 3. This CDR3 is CASSKGQTSGANVLTF. CDR3 DNA: TGTGCCAGTAGTAAGGGACAGACCTCTGGGGCCAACGTCCTGACTTTC.

This chain connects TRBV4-3 to TRBJ2-1; TRBD2 matches at 11 bases. The CDR3 length is 16 residues. CDR1 and CDR2 from the germline V gene are LGHNA and YSLEER. The junction had 4 bases not matched to a gene; V was cut back by 0 bases and J by 6 bases. CDR3 region: CASSQDPTSGSNEQFF. The CDR3 bases are TGCGCCAGCAGCCAAGATCCAACTAGCGGGAGCAATGAGCAGTTCTTC.

V usage is TRBV28 and J usage is TRBJ2-7; 7 nucleotides line up with TRBD1. V was pared by 5 bases and J by 3 bases, with 10 bases of the junction left unmatched. Germline V gene sequence: CDR1 MDHEN, CDR2 SYDVKM. This CDR3 spans 15 amino acids. The CDR3 DNA reads as TGTGCCAGCAGTCCTAACAGGGGTGCTATCTACGAGCAGTACTTC. Protein: CASSPNRGAIYEQYF.

The rearrangement joins TRBV7-2 to TRBJ2-5; 9 nucleotides agree with TRBD2. V was pared by 1 base and J by 3 bases, with 12 bases of the junction left unmatched. CDR1 is SGHTA, CDR2 FQGNSA, per germline. The CDR3 has 18 amino acids. DNA of the CDR3: TGTGCCAGCAGCTTAGGCCGGTTGGCTAGCGGGGATAAAGAGACCCAGTACTTC. This encodes CASSLGRLASGDKETQYF. Filled out from reference TRBV7-2 and TRBJ2-5, the complete variable domain reads GAGVSQSPSNKVTEKGKDVELRCDPISGHTALYWYRQSLGQGLEFLIYFQGNSAPDKSGLPSDRFSAERTGGSVSTLTIQRTQQEDSAVYLCASSLGRLASGDKETQYFGPGTRLLVL.

The count of this clone is one. This chain links TRBV15 with TRBJ1-1; the D gene is possibly TRBD1 (5 bases). From germline, CDR1 is LNHNV and CDR2 YYDKDF (reference sequence). V gave up 0 bases and J gave up 4 bases, with 15 bases separating them. The CDR3 is 16 residues long. The chain's CDR3 is CATSRDREGLATEAFF. The CDR3 DNA is TGTGCCACCAGCAGAGATAGGGAGGGGTTGGCCACTGAAGCTTTCTTT.

The chain is built from TRBV4-1 and TRBJ2-1; perhaps TRBD1 as D (5 bases). Germline V gives CDR1 MGHRA, CDR2 YSYEKL. V lost 1 base, J lost 6 bases, and 19 bases lay in between. The CDR3 runs to 17 residues. The CDR3 sequence: CASSQGVPLGRINEQFF. In nucleotides, the CDR3 is TGCGCCAGCAGCCAAGGGGTCCCGTTGGGGCGTATCAATGAGCAGTTCTTC.

This clone was picked up a small number of times. The gene calls are TRBV4-1 and TRBJ2-7; 12 bases align to TRBD1. The V and J ends lost 5 bases and 5 bases, in that order; junction bases with no gene match: 10. The germline gives CDR1 MGHRA, CDR2 YSYEKL. The CDR3 consists of 16 residues. CDR3: CASSLGQGAGSNEQYF. CDR3 in DNA: TGCGCCAGCAGCTTGGGACAGGGGGCAGGATCGAACGAGCAGTACTTC.

V gene TRBV19 combines with J gene TRBJ1-2, with D possibly being TRBD1 (6 bases). From germline, CDR1 is LNHDA and CDR2 SQIVND (reference sequence). With 4 bases removed from V and 2 bases from J, the gap between germline ends came to 8 bases. This CDR3 contains 13 residues. CDR3: CASSTGQNYGYTF. The CDR3 bases are TGTGCCAGTAGTACAGGACAGAACTATGGCTACACCTTC.

V is TRBV7-2 and J is TRBJ2-5, with TRBD2 as a possible D gene (5 bases). The CDR3 length is 12 residues. Per the germline V gene, CDR1 is SGHTA and CDR2 is FQGNSA. V shed 6 bases and J shed 5 bases, with 10 bases lying between them. In nucleotides, the CDR3 is TGTGCCAGCAGAGGAGGTGGTGAGACCCAGTACTTC. This encodes CASRGGGETQYF. The full variable domain, its missing parts supplied by reference TRBV7-2 and TRBJ2-5, is GAGVSQSPSNKVTEKGKDVELRCDPISGHTALYWYRQSLGQGLEFLIYFQGNSAPDKSGLPSDRFSAERTGGSVSTLTIQRTQQEDSAVYLCASRGGGETQYFGPGTRLLVL.

The CDR3 loop reads CAIWDRSSYNEQFF. CDR3 coding DNA: TGTGCCATTTGGGACAGAAGCTCCTACAATGAGCAGTTCTTC. The genes are TRBV10-3 and TRBJ2-1, with TRBD1 identical over 7 bases. In germline, CDR1 is ENHRY, CDR2 SYGVKD. Trimming removed 9 bases from V and 0 bases from J; junction bases left unmatched: 5. The length of the CDR3 is 14 residues.

This chain uses TRBV2 with TRBJ1-3, with D unclear. With 4 bases removed from V and 0 bases from J, the gap between germline ends came to 7 bases. Germline loops: CDR1 SNHLY, CDR2 FYNNEI. CDR3 length equals 14 residues. CDR3 nucleotides: TGTGCCAGCAGTGCTAGAATCTCTGGAAACACCATATATTTT. Protein: CASSARISGNTIYF.

The CDR3 nucleotides read TGTGCCAGCAGTACCGCCGTGACTAGCGGGGCTACCTCCTACAATGAGCAGTTCTTC. Protein: CASSTAVTSGATSYNEQFF. The genes are TRBV5-4 and TRBJ2-1; 11 nucleotides line up with TRBD2. This CDR3 comprises 19 residues. Looked up from germline, CDR1 is SGHNT and CDR2 is YYREEE (reference sequence). J was trimmed by 0 bases and V by 5 bases; bases with no gene match: 13.

The chain joins TRBV19 to TRBJ1-4, with 7 bases identical to TRBD1. The CDR3 sequence is 16 residues long. Germline V CDR1 and CDR2: LNHDA, SQIVND (reference sequence). The trim removed 4 bases at V and 0 bases at J, leaving 5 bases unmatched. The CDR3 DNA sequence: TGTGCCAGTAGTAGGGGGACAGCTGCAACTAATGAAAAACTGTTTTTT. The encoded protein is CASSRGTAATNEKLFF.

The rearrangement joins TRBV24-1 to TRBJ2-1; 9 bases align to TRBD2. With 5 bases clipped from V and 4 bases from J, the junction kept 2 bases outside the gene matches. In germline, CDR1 is KGHDR, CDR2 SFDVKD. This CDR3 comprises 14 residues. DNA of the CDR3: TGTGCCACCAGTGCGACTAGCGGTTACAATGAGCAGTTCTTC. Its translation: CATSATSGYNEQFF.

CDR3 nucleotides: TGTGCCTGGAGTGGAGGACAGGGGGTCTACGAGCAGTACTTC. This sequence encodes CAWSGGQGVYEQYF. J is TRBJ2-7 and V is TRBV30; TRBD1 matches 10 bases. Germline CDR1 reads GTSNPN; CDR2 reads SVGIG (reference sequence). V dropped 1 base and J dropped 3; count of bases not matched to a gene: 3. This CDR3 has 14 residues.

The chain combines TRBV27 with TRBJ2-7; the match to TRBD1 covers 7 bases. The J segment lost 5 bases and the V segment lost 5 bases, leaving 12 bases of the junction unmatched. The CDR3 is 15 residues long. Germline loops: CDR1 MNHEY, CDR2 SMNVEV (reference sequence). This chain's CDR3 is CASSLRQGIADEQYF. CDR3 nucleotide sequence: TGTGCCAGCAGTCTAAGACAGGGAATCGCTGACGAGCAGTACTTC.

This chain links TRBV18 with TRBJ2-5, with unresolved D. The CDR3 is made up of 15 amino acids. Trimming took off 2 bases at V and 5 bases at J, with 15 bases between the two ends. Germline lookup yields CDR1 KGHSH and CDR2 LQKENI. The CDR3 bases are TGTGCCAGCTCACCAAACCATGGGCCAACGGAGACCCAGTACTTC. Its protein is CASSPNHGPTETQYF.

CDR3 nucleotides: TGTGCCAGCAGCTTGGGAGGGACTTCAAGGCTTTACTATGGCTACACCTTC. The encoded protein is CASSLGGTSRLYYGYTF. The chain links TRBV5-4 to TRBJ1-2; weak D call: TRBD1 (5 bases). The CDR3 runs 17 residues. The germline CDR1 and CDR2 sequences are SGHNT and YYREEE (reference sequence). V shed 0 bases and J shed 3 bases, with 18 bases lying between them.

The V gene is TRBV5-1, the J gene TRBJ1-1; a weak D match, TRBD1 (6 bases). Germline lookup yields CDR1 SGHRS and CDR2 YFSETQ. CDR3 length equals 15 residues. Deletions cut 0 bases from V and 1 base from J, with 10 bases between. For the CDR3, the DNA is TGCGCCAGCAGCTTGGGCTTGGGACAGAACACTGAAGCTTTCTTT. Translating it yields CASSLGLGQNTEAFF.

The chain joins TRBV5-1 to TRBJ2-1; 8 bases line up with TRBD1. CDR1 and CDR2 from the germline V gene are SGHRS and YFSETQ. Losses at the gene ends were 0 bases for V and 5 bases for J; bases not matched to a gene: 4. The CDR3 is made up of 15 amino acids. The CDR3 loop is CASSLDGTGHNEQFF. DNA for the CDR3: TGCGCCAGCAGCTTGGATGGGACAGGTCACAATGAGCAGTTCTTC.

The chain is built from TRBV2 and TRBJ1-2, with TRBD1 identical over 9 bases. Germline loops: CDR1 SNHLY, CDR2 FYNNEI. V lost 8 bases and J lost 3; bases outside the gene matches: 10. CDR3 length: 15 amino acids. CDR3 in amino acids: CASLSSGTGHYGYTF. The CDR3 coding sequence is TGTGCCAGCCTTTCGTCGGGGACAGGGCACTATGGCTACACCTTC.

V is TRBV9 and J is TRBJ1-1, with D uncertain. This CDR3 spans 15 amino acids. V lost 2 bases and J 5 bases, leaving 16 bases between the germline ends. Looked up from germline, CDR1 is SGDLS and CDR2 is YYNGEE. The CDR3: CASSVHPEGETEAFF. The CDR3 DNA follows: TGTGCCAGCAGCGTCCATCCGGAGGGTGAGACTGAAGCTTTCTTT.

The rearrangement joins TRBV7-2 to TRBJ1-1, with TRBD1 matching over 7 bases. The CDR3 runs 13 residues. CDR1 and CDR2 (germline): SGHTA, FQGNSA. The J segment lost 7 bases and the V segment lost 4 bases, leaving 6 bases of the junction unmatched. The CDR3, as DNA: TGTGCCAGCAGCTACCAACAGGGGAGTGAAGCTTTCTTT. Translation gives CASSYQQGSEAFF.

The J gene is TRBJ1-4, the V gene TRBV19; D might be TRBD1 (5 bases). This CDR3 region has 11 residues. The V gene lost 10 bases and the J gene lost 7 bases, with 10 bases spanning the gap. Looked up from germline, CDR1 is LNHDA and CDR2 is SQIVND (reference sequence). CDR3 bases: TGTGCCACCAGAGACAGTGAAAAACTGTTTTTT. Translated, it gives CATRDSEKLFF.

The gene calls are TRBV3-1 (or the pseudogene TRBV3-2) and TRBJ1-1; D gene ambiguous. Germline CDR1 is LGHDT and CDR2 is YNNKEL (reference sequence). The CDR3 has 14 residues. Trimming pared 1 base from V and 2 bases from J, leaving 8 bases between. The CDR3 region is CASSQVARNTEAFF. The CDR3 DNA reads as TGTGCCAGCAGCCAAGTTGCCAGAAACACTGAAGCTTTCTTT.

This chain uses TRBV28 with TRBJ1-5, with 8 bases lining up with TRBD1. Trimming cost V 8 bases and J 11 bases; bases outside gene matches: 11. This CDR3 is built from 13 residues. Per germline, CDR1 MDHEN and CDR2 SYDVKM. For the CDR3, the DNA is TGTGCCAGCGTACAGGGGGATTTCATGGCCCAGCATTTT. It specifies CASVQGDFMAQHF.

This clone turned up a few times. The V call is TRBV5-6, the J call TRBJ2-3; the D gene is possibly TRBD1 (6 bases). Between the trimmed V and J ends, which lost 4 bases and 2 bases, there was a span of 14 bases. The germline V gene has CDR1 SGHDT and CDR2 YYEEEE. The CDR3 totals 15 residues. The CDR3 DNA follows: TGTGCCAGCAGCCGTAGGCAGGGGCCCACAGATACGCAGTATTTT. This gives the protein CASSRRQGPTDTQYF.

This chain links TRBV7-8 with TRBJ2-5, with unresolved D. This CDR3 contains 14 residues. Per germline, CDR1 SGHVS and CDR2 FQNEAQ. The V end was cut by 0 bases, the J end by 5 bases, with 10 bases between. CDR3 region: CASSLAFSVETQYF. CDR3 nucleotides: TGTGCCAGCAGCTTAGCGTTCAGTGTTGAGACCCAGTACTTC.

The rearrangement links TRBV5-1 to TRBJ2-7, with D possibly being TRBD1 (5 bases). CDR3 length: 14 amino acids. The V end lost 0 bases, the J end lost 5 bases, and 12 bases lay between the germline ends. Germline values: CDR1 SGHRS, CDR2 YFSETQ. CDR3 sequence: CASSLGQGLDEQYF. The CDR3 region has the DNA TGCGCCAGCAGCTTGGGCCAGGGATTAGACGAGCAGTACTTC.